The clone carrying this T cell receptor beta chain was detected a few times. As yet, its antigen is unknown. TCRB transcripts that were expressed got sequenced, as all of the isolated RNA had been reverse transcribed. Sequencing used immunoSEQ multiplex PCR; TCRdb keeps in-frame clones, though not all of them. Of over 150,000 clones in the sample, about 8.5% were seen once. Germline trimming cut 0 bases from V and 0 bases from J; bases unmatched to any gene: 2. Germline V gene sequence: CDR1 MGHRA, CDR2 YSYEKL. The CDR3 extends over 15 amino acids. This record comes from a study of beta chain features in type 1 diabetes. The study, taken as a whole, reports: A greater similarity of naive, central memory and Treg TCRB repertoires was seen among patients than among healthy donors.

CD4+ naive, central memory, regulatory and stem cell-like memory cells were sorted via CD45RO/CCR7/CD25/CD127/CD95/CD27. V gene TRBV4-1 combines with J gene TRBJ2-7; 7 bases map to TRBD1. This receptor was taken from a young man in good health. The sequencing sample was made of central memory CD4+ T cells from blood. As DNA, the CDR3 is TGCGCCAGCAGCCAAGAAGGGGGCCGCTCCTACGAGCAGTACTTC. Residues: CASSQEGGRSYEQYF.